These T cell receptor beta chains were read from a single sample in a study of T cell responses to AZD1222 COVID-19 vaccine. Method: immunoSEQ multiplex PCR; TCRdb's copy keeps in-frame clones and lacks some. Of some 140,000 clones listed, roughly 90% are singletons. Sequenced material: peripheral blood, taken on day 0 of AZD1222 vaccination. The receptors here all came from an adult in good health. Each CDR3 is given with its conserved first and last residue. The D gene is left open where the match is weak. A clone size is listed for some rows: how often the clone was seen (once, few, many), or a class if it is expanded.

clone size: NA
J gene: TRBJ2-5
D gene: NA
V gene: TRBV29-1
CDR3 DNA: TGCAGCGTTTTCAGGGACCTCCAAGAGACCCAGTACTTC
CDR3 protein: CSVFRDLQETQYF

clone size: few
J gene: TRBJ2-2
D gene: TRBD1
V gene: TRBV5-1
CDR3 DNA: TGCGCCAGCAGCTCCGGGTCGACAGGGACCGGGGAGCTGTTTTTT
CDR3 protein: CASSSGSTGTGELFF

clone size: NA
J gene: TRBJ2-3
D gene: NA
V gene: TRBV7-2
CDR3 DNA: TGTGCCAGCAGCGGGGTAGATACGCAGTATTTT
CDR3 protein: CASSGVDTQYF

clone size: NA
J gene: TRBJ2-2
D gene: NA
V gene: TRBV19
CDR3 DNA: TGTGCCAGTAGCCAATCGGCCGTCCGGAACACCGGGGAGCTGTTTTTT
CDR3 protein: CASSQSAVRNTGELFF

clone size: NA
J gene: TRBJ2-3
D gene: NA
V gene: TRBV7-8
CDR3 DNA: TGTGCCAGCAGCTTAGACCTCACAGATACGCAGTATTTT
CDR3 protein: CASSLDLTDTQYF

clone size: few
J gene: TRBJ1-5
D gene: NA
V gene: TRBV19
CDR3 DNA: TGTGCCAGTAGTCTATTCTCGATAGGGGCAGTTCAGCCCCAGCATTTT
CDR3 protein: CASSLFSIGAVQPQHF

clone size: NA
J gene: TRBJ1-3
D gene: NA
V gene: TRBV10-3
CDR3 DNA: TGTGCCATCAGGAGCTCTGGAAACACCATATATTTT
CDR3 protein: CAIRSSGNTIYF

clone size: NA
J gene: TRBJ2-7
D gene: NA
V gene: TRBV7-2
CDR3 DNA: TGTGCCAGCAGCTTAGGTCCAGGAAGCTCCTACGAGCAGTACTTC
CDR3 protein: CASSLGPGSSYEQYF

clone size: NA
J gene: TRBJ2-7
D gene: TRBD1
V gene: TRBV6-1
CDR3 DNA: TGTGCCAGCAGTGGAGTAACGCCGGGACAGGGTTACGAGCAGTACTTC
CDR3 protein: CASSGVTPGQGYEQYF

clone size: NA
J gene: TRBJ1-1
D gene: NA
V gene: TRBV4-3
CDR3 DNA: TGCGCCAGCAGCCAAGCAACTCAGGGTAAAGCTTTCTTT
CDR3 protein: CASSQATQGKAFF

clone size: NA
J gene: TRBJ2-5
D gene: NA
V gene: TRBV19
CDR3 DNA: TGTGCCAGTAGTATCTCAAAGGGGCAGGAGACCCAGTACTTC
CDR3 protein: CASSISKGQETQYF

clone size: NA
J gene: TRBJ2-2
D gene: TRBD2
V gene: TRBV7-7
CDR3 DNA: TGTGCTAGCGCGTCGGGGAGCGGGGAGACCACCGGGGAGCTGTTTTTT
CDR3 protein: CASASGSGETTGELFF

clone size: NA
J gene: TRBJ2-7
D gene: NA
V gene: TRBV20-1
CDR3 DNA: TGCAGTGCTAGTTTGTCCTACGAGCAGTACTTC
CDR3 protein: CSASLSYEQYF

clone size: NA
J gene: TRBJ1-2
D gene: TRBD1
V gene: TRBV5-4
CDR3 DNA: TGTGCCAGCGCCGATGGAGACAGGGAACGACAGGGCTACACCTTC
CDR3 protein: CASADGDRERQGYTF

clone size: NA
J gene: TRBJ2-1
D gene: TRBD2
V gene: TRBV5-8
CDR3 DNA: TGTGCCAGCAGCTTGGCCAGCGGGGGGGCTCGAGAGCAGTTCTTC
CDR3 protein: CASSLASGGAREQFF

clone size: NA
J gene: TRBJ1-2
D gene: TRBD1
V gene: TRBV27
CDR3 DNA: TGTGCCAGCCGTCTCCAGGGGGATCGGAGCTACACCTTC
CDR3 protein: CASRLQGDRSYTF

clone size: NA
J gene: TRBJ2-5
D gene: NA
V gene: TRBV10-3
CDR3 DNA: TGTGCCATCAGTGAAGGTACAGTCCAAGAGACCCAGTACTTC
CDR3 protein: CAISEGTVQETQYF

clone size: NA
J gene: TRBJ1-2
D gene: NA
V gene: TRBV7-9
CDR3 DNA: TGTGCCAGCAGCTTAGATGGGGTGGACTATGGCTACACCTTC
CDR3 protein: CASSLDGVDYGYTF

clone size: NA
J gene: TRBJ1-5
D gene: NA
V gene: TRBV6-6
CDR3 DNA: TGTGCCAGCAGGTCAGAAAACAATCAGCCCCAGCATTTT
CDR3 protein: CASRSENNQPQHF

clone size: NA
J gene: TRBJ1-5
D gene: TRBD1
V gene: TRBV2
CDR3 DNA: TGTGCCAGTTGTACCGGGACAGGGGGACGTCAGCCCCAGCATTTT
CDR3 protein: CASCTGTGGRQPQHF

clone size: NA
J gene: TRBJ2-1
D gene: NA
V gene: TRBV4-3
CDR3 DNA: TGCGCCAGCAGCAGGGGGGACGGCGTTTTTCTGGAGCAGTTCTTC
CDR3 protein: CASSRGDGVFLEQFF

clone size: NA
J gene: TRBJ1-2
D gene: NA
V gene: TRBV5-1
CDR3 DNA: TGCGCCAGCAGCTCCAATTCAGGGGTAGGGGGCTACACCTTC
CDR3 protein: CASSSNSGVGGYTF

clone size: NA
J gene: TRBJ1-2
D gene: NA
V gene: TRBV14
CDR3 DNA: TGTGCCAGCAGCCAAGGAACCCTGACTAACTATGGCTACACCTTC
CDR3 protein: CASSQGTLTNYGYTF

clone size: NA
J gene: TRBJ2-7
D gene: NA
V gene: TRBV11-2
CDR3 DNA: TGTGCCAGCAGCTTTAATCTATATAGCGAGCAGTACTTC
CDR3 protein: CASSFNLYSEQYF

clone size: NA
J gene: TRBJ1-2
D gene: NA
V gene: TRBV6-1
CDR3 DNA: TGTGCCAGCAGTGATCGGTTCCAGAGCACATATGGCTACACCTTC
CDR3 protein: CASSDRFQSTYGYTF

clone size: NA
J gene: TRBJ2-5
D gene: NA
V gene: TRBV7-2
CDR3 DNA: TGTGCCAGCAGCTTAGGGGGCGGAAGTCAAGAGACCCAGTACTTC
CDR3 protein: CASSLGGGSQETQYF

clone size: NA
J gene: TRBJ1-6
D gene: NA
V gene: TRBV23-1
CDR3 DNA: TGCGCCAGCAGTCAATCTGCCGGGATCGAATATAATTCACCCCTCCACTTT
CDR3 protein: CASSQSAGIEYNSPLHF

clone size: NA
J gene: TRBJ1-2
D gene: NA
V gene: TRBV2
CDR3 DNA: TGTGCCAGCAGTGAGGGTGTCAGGGTAGGTGGCTACACCTTC
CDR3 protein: CASSEGVRVGGYTF

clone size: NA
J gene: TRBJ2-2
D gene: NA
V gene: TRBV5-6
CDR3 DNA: TGTGCCAGCAGCTTCGACAGGTTCACCGGGGAGCTGTTTTTT
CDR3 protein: CASSFDRFTGELFF

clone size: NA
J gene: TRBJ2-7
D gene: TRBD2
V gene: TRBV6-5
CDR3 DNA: TGTGCCAGCAGTCAGACTAGCGGGGGCACCTACGAGCAGTACTTC
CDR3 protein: CASSQTSGGTYEQYF

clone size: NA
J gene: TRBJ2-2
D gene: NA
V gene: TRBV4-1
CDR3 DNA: TGCGCCAGCAGCCAAGATGCTTACAGCGGGGACAGCACCGGGGAGCTGTTTTTT
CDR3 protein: CASSQDAYSGDSTGELFF

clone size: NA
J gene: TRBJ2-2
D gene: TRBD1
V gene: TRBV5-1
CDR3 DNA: TGCGCCAGCAGCCCGGGACAGGGGGCTGGCGGGGAGCTGTTTTTT
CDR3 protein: CASSPGQGAGGELFF

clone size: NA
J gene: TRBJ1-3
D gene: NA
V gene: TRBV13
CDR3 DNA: TGTGCCAGCAGCTTGGTAGGGGCCCTCTCTGGAAACACCATATATTTT
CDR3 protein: CASSLVGALSGNTIYF

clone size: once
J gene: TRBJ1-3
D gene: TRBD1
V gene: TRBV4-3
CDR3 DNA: TGCGCCAGCAGCCAGGGTACCGGGACAGCCGCCGCCATATATTTT
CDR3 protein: CASSQGTGTAAAIYF

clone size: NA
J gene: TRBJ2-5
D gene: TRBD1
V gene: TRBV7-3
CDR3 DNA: TGTGCCAGCAGCTTAGGCGCTGCTCCGGGACAGCAAGAGACCCAGTACTTC
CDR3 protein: CASSLGAAPGQQETQYF

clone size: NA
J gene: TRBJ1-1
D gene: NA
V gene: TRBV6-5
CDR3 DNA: TGTGCCAGCACCTTCCGAAGGACTGAAGCTTTCTTT
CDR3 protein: CASTFRRTEAFF

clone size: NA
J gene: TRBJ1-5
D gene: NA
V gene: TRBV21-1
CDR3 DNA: TGTGCCAGCAGCCACAAAAGATGGGACGATAGCAATCAGCCCCAGCATTTT
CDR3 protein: CASSHKRWDDSNQPQHF

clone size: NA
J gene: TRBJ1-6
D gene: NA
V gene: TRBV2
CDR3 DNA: TGTGCCAGCAGTGAAGCGGACACTAATAATTCACCCCTCCACTTT
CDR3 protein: CASSEADTNNSPLHF

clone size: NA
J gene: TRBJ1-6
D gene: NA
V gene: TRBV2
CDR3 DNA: TGTGCCAGCAGTGAAGCTTGGGGTTCACCCCTCCACTTT
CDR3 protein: CASSEAWGSPLHF

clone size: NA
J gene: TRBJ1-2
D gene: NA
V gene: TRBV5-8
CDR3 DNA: TGTGCCAGCAGCTTGGCTGGGCGCAGGGACTATGGCTACACCTTC
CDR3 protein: CASSLAGRRDYGYTF

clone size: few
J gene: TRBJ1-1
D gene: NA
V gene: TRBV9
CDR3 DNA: TGTGCCAGCAGCCCGGACCCGCAAGGGAACACTGAAGCTTTCTTT
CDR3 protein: CASSPDPQGNTEAFF

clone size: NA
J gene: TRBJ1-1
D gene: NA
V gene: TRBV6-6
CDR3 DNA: TGTGCCAGCAGTTACGCGGTGAACACTGAAGCTTTCTTT
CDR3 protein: CASSYAVNTEAFF

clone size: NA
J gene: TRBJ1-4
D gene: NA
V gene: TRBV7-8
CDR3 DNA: TGTGCCAGCAGTCACCCCGACGGGGGGCAAGGTGAAAAACTGTTTTTT
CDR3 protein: CASSHPDGGQGEKLFF

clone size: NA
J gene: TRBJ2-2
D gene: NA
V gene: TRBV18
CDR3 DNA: TGTGCCAGCTCCGACCCTAATCCTCCCGGGGAGCTGTTTTTT
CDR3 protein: CASSDPNPPGELFF

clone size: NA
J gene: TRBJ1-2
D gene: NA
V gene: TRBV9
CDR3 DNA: TGTGCCAGCACCGAGCGGGGGGGGACCTATGGCTACACCTTC
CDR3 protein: CASTERGGTYGYTF

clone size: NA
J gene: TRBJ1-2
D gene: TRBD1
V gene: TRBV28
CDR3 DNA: TGTGCCAGCCACAGGGGGCCGATGGGCTACACCTTC
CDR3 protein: CASHRGPMGYTF